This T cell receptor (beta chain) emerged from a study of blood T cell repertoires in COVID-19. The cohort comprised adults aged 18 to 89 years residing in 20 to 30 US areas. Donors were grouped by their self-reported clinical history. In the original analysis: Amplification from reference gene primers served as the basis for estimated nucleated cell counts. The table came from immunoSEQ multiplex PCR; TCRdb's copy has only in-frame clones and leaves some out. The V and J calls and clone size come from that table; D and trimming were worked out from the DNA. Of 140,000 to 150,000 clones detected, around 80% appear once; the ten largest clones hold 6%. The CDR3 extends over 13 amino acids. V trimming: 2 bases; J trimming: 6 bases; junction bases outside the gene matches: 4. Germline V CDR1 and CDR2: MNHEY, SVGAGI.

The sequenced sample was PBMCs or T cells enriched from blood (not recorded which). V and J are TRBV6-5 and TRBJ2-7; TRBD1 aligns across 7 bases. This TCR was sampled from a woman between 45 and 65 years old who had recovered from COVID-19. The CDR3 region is CASSYDRAIEQYF. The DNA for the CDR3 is TGTGCCAGCAGTTACGACAGGGCCATCGAGCAGTACTTC.